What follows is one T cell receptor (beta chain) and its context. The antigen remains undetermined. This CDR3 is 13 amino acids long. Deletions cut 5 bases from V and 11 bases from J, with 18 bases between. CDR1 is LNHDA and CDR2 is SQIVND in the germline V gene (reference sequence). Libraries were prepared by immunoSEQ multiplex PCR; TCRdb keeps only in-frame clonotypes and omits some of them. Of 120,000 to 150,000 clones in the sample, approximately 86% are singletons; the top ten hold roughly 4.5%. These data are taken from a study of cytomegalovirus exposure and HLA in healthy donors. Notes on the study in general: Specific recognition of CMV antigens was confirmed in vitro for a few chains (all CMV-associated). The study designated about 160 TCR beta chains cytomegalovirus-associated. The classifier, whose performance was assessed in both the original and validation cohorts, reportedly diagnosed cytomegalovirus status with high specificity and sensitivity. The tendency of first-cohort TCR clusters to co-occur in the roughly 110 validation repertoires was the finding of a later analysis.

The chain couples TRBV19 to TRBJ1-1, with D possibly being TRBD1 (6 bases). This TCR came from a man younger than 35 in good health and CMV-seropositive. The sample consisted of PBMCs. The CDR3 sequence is CASSPQTGSLAFF. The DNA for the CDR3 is TGTGCCAGTAGTCCACAAACAGGGTCCTTGGCTTTCTTT. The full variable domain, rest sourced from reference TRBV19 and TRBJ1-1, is DGGITQSPKYLFRKEGQNVTLSCEQNLNHDAMYWYRQDPGQGLRLIYYSQIVNDFQKGDIAEGYSVSREKKESFPLTVTSAQKNPTAFYLCASSPQTGSLAFFGQGTRLTVV.